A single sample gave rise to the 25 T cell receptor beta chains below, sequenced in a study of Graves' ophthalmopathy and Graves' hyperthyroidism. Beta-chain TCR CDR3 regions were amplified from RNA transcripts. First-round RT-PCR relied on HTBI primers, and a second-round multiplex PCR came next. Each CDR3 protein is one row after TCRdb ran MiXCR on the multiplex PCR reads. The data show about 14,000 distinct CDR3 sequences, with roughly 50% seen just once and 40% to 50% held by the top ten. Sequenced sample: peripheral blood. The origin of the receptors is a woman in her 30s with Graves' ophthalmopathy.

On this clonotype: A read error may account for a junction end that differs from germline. As DNA, the CDR3 is TGTGCCAGCAGCGTGGAGGCGGGAGAACCGTACGAGCAATACTTC. Its protein product is CASSVEAGEPYEQYF. The chain employs TRBV9 and TRBJ2-7; 7 bases are shared with TRBD2. This CDR3 contains 15 residues. Per germline, CDR1 SGDLS and CDR2 YYNGEE.

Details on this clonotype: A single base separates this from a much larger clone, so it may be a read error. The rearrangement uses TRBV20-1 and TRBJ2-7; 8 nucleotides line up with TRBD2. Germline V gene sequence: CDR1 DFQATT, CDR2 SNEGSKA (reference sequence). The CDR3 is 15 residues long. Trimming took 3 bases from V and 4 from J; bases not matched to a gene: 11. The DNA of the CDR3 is TGCAGTGCTAGGGATGTAGCGGGGTCCGGTTACGAGCAGTACTTC. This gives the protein CSARDVAGSGYEQYF.

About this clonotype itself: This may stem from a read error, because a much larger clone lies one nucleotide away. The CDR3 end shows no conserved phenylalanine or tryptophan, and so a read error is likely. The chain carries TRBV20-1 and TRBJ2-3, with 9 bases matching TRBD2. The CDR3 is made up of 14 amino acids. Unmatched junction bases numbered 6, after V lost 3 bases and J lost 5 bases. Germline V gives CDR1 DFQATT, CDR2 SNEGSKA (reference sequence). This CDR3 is CSASLAGAGDTQYC. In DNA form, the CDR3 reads TGCAGTGCTAGCTTAGCGGGAGCTGGAGATACGCAGTATTGT.

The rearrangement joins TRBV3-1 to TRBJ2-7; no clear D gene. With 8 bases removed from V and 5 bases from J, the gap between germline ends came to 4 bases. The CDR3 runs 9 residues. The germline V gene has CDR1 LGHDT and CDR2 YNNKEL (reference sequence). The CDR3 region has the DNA TGTGCCAGCGGGGACGAGCAGTACTTC. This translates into CASGDEQYF.

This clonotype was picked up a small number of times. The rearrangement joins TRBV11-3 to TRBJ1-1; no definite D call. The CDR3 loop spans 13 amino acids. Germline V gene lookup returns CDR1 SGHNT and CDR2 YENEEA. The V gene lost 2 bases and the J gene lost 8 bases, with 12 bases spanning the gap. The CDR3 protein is CASSLSVGLEAFF. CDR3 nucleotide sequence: TGTGCCAGCAGCTTATCAGTAGGCCTGGAAGCTTTCTTT.

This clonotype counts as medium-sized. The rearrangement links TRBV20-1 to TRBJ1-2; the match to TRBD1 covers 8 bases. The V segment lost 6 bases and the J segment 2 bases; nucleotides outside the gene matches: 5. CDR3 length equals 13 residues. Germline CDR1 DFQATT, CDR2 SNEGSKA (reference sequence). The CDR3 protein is CSATGQGNYGYTF. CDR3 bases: TGCAGTGCCACAGGACAGGGCAACTATGGCTACACCTTC.

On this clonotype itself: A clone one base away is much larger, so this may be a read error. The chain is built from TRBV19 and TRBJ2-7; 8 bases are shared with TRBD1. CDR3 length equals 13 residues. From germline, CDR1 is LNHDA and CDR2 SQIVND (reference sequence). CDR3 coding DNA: TGTGCCAATAGTATTGGACAGGGCTACGAGCAGTACTTC. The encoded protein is CANSIGQGYEQYF.

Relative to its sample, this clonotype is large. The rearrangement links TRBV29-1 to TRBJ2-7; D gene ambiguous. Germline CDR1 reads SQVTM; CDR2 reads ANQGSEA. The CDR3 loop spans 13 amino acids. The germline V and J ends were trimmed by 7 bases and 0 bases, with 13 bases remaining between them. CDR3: CSATRADSYEQYF. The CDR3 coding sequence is TGCAGCGCCACAAGGGCCGACTCCTACGAGCAGTACTTC.

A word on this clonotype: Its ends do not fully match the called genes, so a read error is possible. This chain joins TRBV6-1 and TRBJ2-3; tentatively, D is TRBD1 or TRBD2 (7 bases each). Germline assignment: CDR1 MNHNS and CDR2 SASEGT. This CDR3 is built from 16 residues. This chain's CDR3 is CAGSESQGRGSDTQYF. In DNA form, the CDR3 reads TGTGCCGGCAGTGAATCACAGGGGAGGGGATCGGATACGCAGTATTTT.

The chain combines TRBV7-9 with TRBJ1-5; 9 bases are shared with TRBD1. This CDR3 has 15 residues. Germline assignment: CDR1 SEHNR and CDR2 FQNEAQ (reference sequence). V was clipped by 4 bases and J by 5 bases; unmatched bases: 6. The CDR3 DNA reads TGTGCCAGCAGCTCCACCGGGACAGGGTATCAGCCCCAGCATTTT. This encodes CASSSTGTGYQPQHF.

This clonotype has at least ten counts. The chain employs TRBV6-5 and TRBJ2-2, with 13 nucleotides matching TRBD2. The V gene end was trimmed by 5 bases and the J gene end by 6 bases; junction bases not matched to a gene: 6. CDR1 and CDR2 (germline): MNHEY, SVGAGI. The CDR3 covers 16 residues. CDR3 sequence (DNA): TGTGCCAGCAGTCGAGGGACTAGCGGGACTGCCGGGGAGCTGTTTTTT. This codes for CASSRGTSGTAGELFF.

The CDR3 is CATGAGGYNEQFF. CDR3 sequence (DNA): TGTGCCACCGGGGCAGGGGGCTACAATGAGCAGTTCTTC. The rearrangement uses TRBV24-1 and TRBJ2-1; TRBD1 matches at 7 bases. From germline, CDR1 is KGHDR and CDR2 SFDVKD. This CDR3 has 13 amino acids. After removal of 9 bases from V and 3 bases from J, the junction contained 4 bases not matched to a gene.

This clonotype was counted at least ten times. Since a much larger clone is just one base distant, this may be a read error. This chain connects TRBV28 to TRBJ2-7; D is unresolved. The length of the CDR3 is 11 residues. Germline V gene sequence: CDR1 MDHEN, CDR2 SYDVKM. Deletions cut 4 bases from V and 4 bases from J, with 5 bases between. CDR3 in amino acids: CASSSVYEQYV. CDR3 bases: TGTGCCAGCAGTTCCGTGTACGAGCAGTACGTC.

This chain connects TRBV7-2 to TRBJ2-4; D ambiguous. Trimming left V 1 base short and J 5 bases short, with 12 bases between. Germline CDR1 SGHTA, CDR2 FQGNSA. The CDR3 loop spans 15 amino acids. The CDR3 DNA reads TGTGCCAGCAGCTTAGATCCGGGCTCGCAAAACATTCAGTACTTC. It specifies CASSLDPGSQNIQYF.

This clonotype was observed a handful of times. The CDR3 is CASSLSSGRGSDTQYF. DNA of the CDR3: TGTGCCAGCAGCCTCAGTAGCGGGAGAGGATCAGATACGCAGTATTTT. J is TRBJ2-3 and V is TRBV7-9; the match to TRBD2 covers 9 bases. This CDR3 comprises 16 residues. Losses at the gene ends were 5 bases for V and 4 bases for J; bases not matched to a gene: 10. Germline V gives CDR1 SEHNR, CDR2 FQNEAQ (reference sequence).

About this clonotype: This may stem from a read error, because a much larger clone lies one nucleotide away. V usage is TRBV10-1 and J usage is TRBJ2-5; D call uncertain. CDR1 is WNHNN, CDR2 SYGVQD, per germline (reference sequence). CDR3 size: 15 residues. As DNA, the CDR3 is TGCGCCAGCAGTGAGGACGCGGAAGGGCCAGAGGCCCAGTACTTC. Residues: CASSEDAEGPEAQYF.

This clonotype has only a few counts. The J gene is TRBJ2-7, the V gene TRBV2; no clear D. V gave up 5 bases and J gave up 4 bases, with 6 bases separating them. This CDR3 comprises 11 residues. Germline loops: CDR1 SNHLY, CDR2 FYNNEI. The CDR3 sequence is CASSIKYEQYF. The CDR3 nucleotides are TGTGCCAGCAGTATAAAGTACGAGCAGTACTTC.

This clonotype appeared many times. The CDR3 sequence: CASSLFGQNTDTQYF. The CDR3 DNA follows: TGTGCCAGCAGCTTATTTGGACAAAACACAGATACGCAGTATTTT. This sequence joins TRBV7-2 and TRBJ2-3; a possible D gene is TRBD1 (5 bases). The CDR3 has 15 residues. CDR1 is SGHTA and CDR2 is FQGNSA in the germline V gene. V was clipped by 2 bases and J by 2 bases, with 11 bases between them.

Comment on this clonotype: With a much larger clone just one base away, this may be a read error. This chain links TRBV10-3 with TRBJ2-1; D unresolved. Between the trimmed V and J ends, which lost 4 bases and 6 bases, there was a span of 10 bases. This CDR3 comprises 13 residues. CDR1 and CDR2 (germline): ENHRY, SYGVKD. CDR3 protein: CAISVRDSNEQFF. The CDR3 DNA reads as TGTGCCATCAGTGTTAGGGATAGCAATGAGCAGTTCTTC.

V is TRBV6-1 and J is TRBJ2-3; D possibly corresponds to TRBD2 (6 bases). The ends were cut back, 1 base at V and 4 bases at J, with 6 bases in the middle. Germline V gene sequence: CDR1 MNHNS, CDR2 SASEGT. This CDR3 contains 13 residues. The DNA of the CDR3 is TGTGCCAGCAGTGAAGAGCGGGCAGATACGCAGTATTTT. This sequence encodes CASSEERADTQYF.

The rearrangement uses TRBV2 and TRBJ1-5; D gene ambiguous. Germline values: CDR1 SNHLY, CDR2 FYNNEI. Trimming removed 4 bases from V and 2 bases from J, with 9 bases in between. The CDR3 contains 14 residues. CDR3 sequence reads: CASSVASRNQPQHF. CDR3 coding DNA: TGTGCCAGCAGTGTGGCCTCGCGCAATCAGCCCCAGCATTTT.

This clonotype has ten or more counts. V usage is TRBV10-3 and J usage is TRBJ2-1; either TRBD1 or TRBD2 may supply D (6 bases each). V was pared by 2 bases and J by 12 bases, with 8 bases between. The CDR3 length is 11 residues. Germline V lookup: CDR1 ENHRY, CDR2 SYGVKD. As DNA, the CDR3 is TGTGCCATCAGTGAGAAGGGGGGGCAGTTCTTC. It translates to CAISEKGGQFF.

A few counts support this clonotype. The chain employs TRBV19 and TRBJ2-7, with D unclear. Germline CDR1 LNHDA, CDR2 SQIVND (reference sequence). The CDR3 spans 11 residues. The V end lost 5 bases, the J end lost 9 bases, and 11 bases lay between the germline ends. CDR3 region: CASSAQNVQYF. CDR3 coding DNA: TGTGCCAGTAGTGCTCAAAATGTGCAGTACTTC.

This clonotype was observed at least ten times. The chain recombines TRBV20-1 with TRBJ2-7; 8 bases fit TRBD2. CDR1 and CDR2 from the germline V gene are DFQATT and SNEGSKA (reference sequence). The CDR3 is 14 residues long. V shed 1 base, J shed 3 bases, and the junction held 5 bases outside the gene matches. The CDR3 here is CSARGIAGIYEQYF. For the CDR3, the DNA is TGCAGTGCTAGAGGCATAGCGGGGATCTACGAGCAGTACTTC.

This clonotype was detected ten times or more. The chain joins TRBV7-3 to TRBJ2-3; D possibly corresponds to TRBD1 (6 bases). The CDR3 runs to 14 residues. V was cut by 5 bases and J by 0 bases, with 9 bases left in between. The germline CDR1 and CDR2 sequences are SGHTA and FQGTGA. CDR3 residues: CASSQGHSTDTQYF. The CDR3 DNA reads TGTGCCAGCAGCCAGGGACATAGCACAGATACGCAGTATTTT.